This entry concerns a single T cell receptor (beta chain). The CDR3 has 13 residues. Trimming took off 4 bases at V and 8 bases at J, with 13 bases between the two ends. Germline V lookup: CDR1 SGHKS, CDR2 YYEKEE (reference sequence). TCRdb's table, derived via immunoSEQ multiplex PCR, lists solely in-frame clones and lacks some. This sample yields about 68,000 clones, of which roughly four fifths are seen a single time; 1.4% to 1.5% belongs to the top ten. The entry originates in a study of OX40 agonist ivuxolimab in advanced cancers. Study-wide context: Ivuxolimab is a fully human IgG2 antibody that activates OX40 (CD134).

This TCR was sampled from an adult with an advanced solid tumor such as melanoma, head and neck, liver or kidney cancer. The chain carries TRBV5-5 and TRBJ2-1; D possibly matches TRBD1 or TRBD2 (5 bases each). The sequenced sample was CD4+ or CD8+ T cells sorted from blood, obtained in a trial of the OX40 agonist ivuxolimab. The CDR3 is CASSVAWGYEQFF. The CDR3, as DNA: TGTGCCAGCAGCGTAGCCTGGGGGTATGAGCAGTTCTTC.